The 27 T cell receptor beta chains presented below share a single source sample, sequenced in a study of blood T cells in healthy people across ages. The use of a sample-barcoded 5' primer and a J-beta primer mix characterized a second PCR of about 7 to 12 cycles. TCRdb ran MiXCR on the 5' RACE reads and lists one entry per CDR3 protein. The table includes 800,000 to 900,000 distinct CDR3 sequences, about 62% detected once. Sequenced input: blood. The receptors were sampled from a man under 40 in good health.

This clonotype was picked up a small number of times. The chain recombines TRBV9 with TRBJ2-7; D may be TRBD1 or TRBD2 (7 bases each). The V gene's germline CDR1 is SGDLS and CDR2 YYNGEE. V lost 1 base to trimming and J lost 2 bases, with 10 bases between them. This CDR3 spans 14 amino acids. The CDR3: CASSVQGGTYEQYF. CDR3 nucleotides: TGTGCCAGCAGCGTACAGGGGGGGACCTACGAGCAGTACTTC.

The V gene is TRBV28, the J gene TRBJ2-1, with 9 nucleotides matching TRBD1. The CDR3 runs 16 residues. Germline lookup yields CDR1 MDHEN and CDR2 SYDVKM. V lost 4 bases, J lost 5 bases, and 9 bases stayed unmatched. As DNA, the CDR3 is TGTGCCAGCAGTTCTCTGGACAGGGGCGAACACAATGAGCAGTTCTTC. Its translation is CASSSLDRGEHNEQFF. Supplemented by reference TRBV28 and TRBJ2-1, the full variable domain reads DVKVTQSSRYLVKRTGEKVFLECVQDMDHENMFWYRQDPGLGLRLIYFSYDVKMKEKGDIPEGYSVSREKKERFSLILESASTNQTSMYLCASSSLDRGEHNEQFFGPGTRLTVL.

This rearrangement joins TRBV20-1 to TRBJ1-4, with D hard to call. The length of the CDR3 is 13 residues. Trimming took 5 bases from V and 3 from J, leaving 10 bases between them. Per germline, CDR1 DFQATT and CDR2 SNEGSKA (reference sequence). CDR3 coding DNA: TGCAGTGCTGGCCGCTTGGCTAATGAAAAACTGTTTTTT. Translation: CSAGRLANEKLFF.

The genes are TRBV7-6 and TRBJ2-4; D might be TRBD1 (6 bases). The J call is uncertain, as TRBJ2-7 better fits the DNA end. The CDR3 totals 13 residues. Germline V gene sequence: CDR1 SGHVS, CDR2 FNYEAQ. Here the CDR3 reads CASSLQDRYEQYF. The CDR3 nucleotides are TGTGCCAGCAGCTTACAAGACAGGTACGAGCAGTACTTC.

This chain links TRBV14 with TRBJ2-1, with D possibly TRBD1 on 6 matching bases. Looked up from germline, CDR1 is SGHDN and CDR2 is FVKESK. V was trimmed by 2 bases and J by 4 bases, leaving 18 bases between them. The CDR3 is 17 residues long. The CDR3 spells CASSQYSGQGHYNEQFF. The CDR3 DNA sequence: TGTGCCAGCAGCCAATATTCGGGTCAGGGACATTACAATGAGCAGTTCTTC.

V is TRBV11-1 and J is TRBJ2-1; D remains ambiguous. Germline CDR1 SGHAT, CDR2 FQDESV (reference sequence). V gave up 5 bases and J gave up 8 bases, with 7 bases separating them. This CDR3 is built from 11 residues. CDR3 DNA: TGTGCCAGCAGCAAATTGGATGAGCAGTTCTTC. Residues: CASSKLDEQFF.

J is TRBJ2-5 and V is TRBV2, with a possible D match to TRBD2 (5 bases). The DNA end favors TRBJ2-7, so the J call may be wrong. In germline, CDR1 is SNHLY, CDR2 FYNNEI. The CDR3 spans 11 residues. CDR3 residues: CAGEGGNEQYF. In DNA, the CDR3 is TGTGCCGGAGAGGGTGGAAACGAGCAGTACTTC.

For the CDR3, the DNA is TGCAGTGCCCGACACCCGGAGAACTATGGCTACACCTTC. Translated, it gives CSARHPENYGYTF. V and J are TRBV20-1 and TRBJ1-2; no definite D call. CDR3 length equals 13 residues. Germline values: CDR1 DFQATT, CDR2 SNEGSKA (reference sequence). V lost 6 bases and J lost 2, with 13 bases in between.

The rearrangement links TRBV3-1 to TRBJ2-7; D is unresolved. V was pared by 1 base and J by 5 bases, with 12 bases between. CDR1 is LGHDT, CDR2 YNNKEL, per germline (reference sequence). The CDR3 covers 14 residues. CDR3 DNA: TGTGCCAGCAGCCAAGGGGGTCGCAGCAACGAGCAGTACTTC. Residues: CASSQGGRSNEQYF.

The rearrangement joins TRBV4-3 to TRBJ2-7, with 11 bases that match TRBD1. The V and J ends lost 2 bases and 1 base, in that order; junction bases with no gene match: 7. Per the germline V gene, CDR1 is LGHNA and CDR2 is YSLEER. The CDR3 consists of 17 residues. CDR3 coding DNA: TGCGCCAGCAGCCAACGAGTAGGACAGGGGGCATCCTACGAGCAGTACTTC. This encodes CASSQRVGQGASYEQYF.

This clonotype was counted between two and nine times. The junction departs from the called germline gene at one end, perhaps through a read error. The V call is TRBV2, the J call TRBJ2-7; D may be TRBD1 (5 bases). The CDR3 sequence is 12 residues long. The germline CDR1 and CDR2 sequences are SNHLY and FYNNEI. The chain's CDR3 is CASRVQGYEQYF. The CDR3 nucleotides are TGTGCCAGCAGGGTTCAGGGCTACGAGCAGTACTTT.

This clonotype appeared many times. J is TRBJ2-1 and V is TRBV7-3; unclear D gene. CDR1 is SGHTA and CDR2 is FQGTGA in the germline V gene. Deletions cut 0 bases from V and 6 bases from J, with 9 bases between. CDR3 length: 14 residues. CDR3 coding DNA: TGTGCCAGCAGCTTAACGCCGGCCGGCAATGAGCAGTTCTTC. It translates to CASSLTPAGNEQFF.

The V and J genes are TRBV6-2 or TRBV6-3 and TRBJ2-7, with 9 bases that match TRBD1. The germline CDR1 and CDR2 sequences are MNHEY and SVGEGT. This CDR3 is 16 amino acids long. V lost 5 bases to trimming and J lost 2 bases; unmatched junction nucleotides: 10. The CDR3 region is CASSPLGQGITYEQYF. The CDR3 DNA sequence: TGTGCCAGCAGTCCCCTCGGACAGGGGATCACCTACGAGCAGTACTTC.

This clonotype was detected a few times. The CDR3 bases are TGTGCCAGCAGCTCGACTAGCGGGGTATACTACGAGCAGTACTTC. It specifies CASSSTSGVYYEQYF. This sequence joins TRBV7-2 and TRBJ2-7; 11 positions match TRBD2. CDR3 size: 15 residues. Losses at the gene ends were 4 bases for V and 3 bases for J; bases not matched to a gene: 5. Germline loops: CDR1 SGHTA, CDR2 FQGNSA. Looking up the rest from reference TRBV7-2 and TRBJ2-7 gives the full variable domain: GAGVSQSPSNKVTEKGKDVELRCDPISGHTALYWYRQSLGQGLEFLIYFQGNSAPDKSGLPSDRFSAERTGGSVSTLTIQRTQQEDSAVYLCASSSTSGVYYEQYFGPGTRLTVT.

The chain is built from TRBV4-3 and TRBJ2-1; D ambiguous. From germline, CDR1 is LGHNA and CDR2 YSLEER. V was cut by 0 bases and J by 0 bases, with 12 bases left in between. The CDR3 is 17 amino acids. The CDR3 DNA reads as TGCGCCAGCAGCCAAGATTTCTCTAGGAGCTCCTACAATGAGCAGTTCTTC. It specifies CASSQDFSRSSYNEQFF.

The CDR3 DNA reads as TGTGCCAGCAGCTTAAAGGGTCGGTATAGCAATCAGCCCCAGCATTTT. Its translation is CASSLKGRYSNQPQHF. The V gene is TRBV7-2, the J gene TRBJ1-5; no reliable D call. V lost 2 bases and J lost 0, with 11 bases in between. The CDR3 consists of 16 residues. Germline V gives CDR1 SGHTA, CDR2 FQGNSA.

This clonotype occurred a few times. The rearrangement joins TRBV6-5 to TRBJ2-3; D perhaps matches TRBD1 (6 bases). The CDR3 runs 16 residues. The V and J ends lost 2 bases and 0 bases respectively, with 12 bases between them. CDR1 and CDR2 from the germline V gene are MNHEY and SVGAGI. CDR3 nucleotides: TGTGCCAGCAGTTACCCAGGCAGGGGCAGCACAGATACGCAGTATTTT. It encodes CASSYPGRGSTDTQYF.

This clonotype has only a few counts. V gene TRBV7-9 combines with J gene TRBJ2-3; perhaps D is TRBD1 or TRBD2 (5 bases each). The V end was cut by 5 bases, the J end by 2 bases, with 8 bases between. Germline CDR1 is SEHNR and CDR2 is FQNEAQ (reference sequence). This CDR3 region has 13 residues. Here the CDR3 DNA reads TGTGCCAGCAGCGGGACGGTCACAGATACGCAGTATTTT. The encoded protein is CASSGTVTDTQYF.

The V call is TRBV6-1, the J call TRBJ2-3, with 8 bases aligning to TRBD1. This CDR3 has 14 residues. The germline V gene has CDR1 MNHNS and CDR2 SASEGT. Losses at the gene ends were 6 bases for V and 4 bases for J; bases not matched to a gene: 6. Written as DNA, the CDR3 is TGTGCCAGCAGGAACCAGGGGGCCGCAGATACGCAGTATTTT. This codes for CASRNQGAADTQYF.

The rearrangement uses TRBV4-3 and TRBJ2-7, with 10 positions matching TRBD2. This CDR3 has 16 amino acids. V lost 0 bases and J lost 4; bases outside the gene matches: 6. Germline CDR1 is LGHNA and CDR2 is YSLEER. CDR3 sequence reads: CASSQDSGGLHYEQYF. As DNA, the CDR3 is TGCGCCAGCAGCCAAGATAGCGGGGGGCTCCATTACGAGCAGTACTTC.

The rearrangement joins TRBV7-2 to TRBJ2-7, with D possibly matching TRBD2 (5 bases). V lost 3 bases to trimming and J lost 4 bases, with 22 bases between them. Germline V gene data show CDR1 as SGHTA and CDR2 as FQGNSA. CDR3 length equals 17 residues. The CDR3 protein is CASSLRAASSFVYEQYF. In DNA form, the CDR3 reads TGTGCCAGCAGCTTGAGGGCGGCGTCCTCCTTTGTATACGAGCAGTACTTC.

J is TRBJ2-1 and V is TRBV7-9; no clear D. This CDR3 has 12 amino acids. Between the trimmed V and J ends, which lost 5 bases and 6 bases, there was a span of 8 bases. Germline CDR1 SEHNR, CDR2 FQNEAQ (reference sequence). The CDR3 is CASSAWVNEQFF. CDR3 sequence (DNA): TGTGCCAGCAGCGCGTGGGTCAATGAGCAGTTCTTC.

The rearrangement joins TRBV6-5 to TRBJ1-1; D is ambiguous. V was pared by 4 bases and J by 7 bases, with 13 bases between. From germline, CDR1 is MNHEY and CDR2 SVGAGI. The CDR3 contains 13 residues. CDR3 sequence reads: CASSSFSGGEAFF. CDR3 DNA: TGTGCCAGCAGTTCGTTTTCGGGAGGTGAAGCTTTCTTT.

This clonotype was found a few times. The rearrangement joins TRBV20-1 to TRBJ2-7, with 14 bases fitting TRBD2. CDR3 length: 15 residues. V trimming: 2 bases; J trimming: 10 bases; junction bases outside the gene matches: 10. CDR1 and CDR2 from the germline V gene are DFQATT and SNEGSKA (reference sequence). The DNA of the CDR3 is TGCAGTGCTAGACGGGGACTAGCGGGGGTAGGGGCCCAGTACTTC. Its protein product is CSARRGLAGVGAQYF.

This clonotype was counted a few times. The junction does not match germline at one end; this may be a read error. The chain has TRBV4-3 and TRBJ1-3, with a weak D call TRBD1 (6 bases). In germline, CDR1 is LGHNA, CDR2 YSLEER. The CDR3 runs to 16 residues. CDR3 sequence (DNA): TGCGCCAGCAGCCAGTACAGGGTCCTCTCTGGAAACACCACATATTTT. Residues: CASSQYRVLSGNTTYF.

The V gene is TRBV4-2, the J gene TRBJ2-2, with D perhaps matching TRBD1 (5 bases). CDR1 is LGHNA, CDR2 YNFKEQ, per germline. The V end was cut by 1 base, the J end by 2 bases, with 11 bases between. The CDR3 runs to 16 residues. The DNA for the CDR3 is TGTGCCAGCAGCCAAGTCCAAACAGGAAACACCGGGGAGCTGTTTTTT. This sequence encodes CASSQVQTGNTGELFF.

This chain joins TRBV27 and TRBJ1-5; D is unclear. Germline V gene lookup returns CDR1 MNHEY and CDR2 SMNVEV (reference sequence). Trimming took off 5 bases at V and 9 bases at J, with 17 bases between the two ends. This CDR3 region has 14 residues. CDR3 bases: TGTGCCAGCAGTCCCCGGCAGGTCTGGGGGCCCCAGCATTTT. Residues: CASSPRQVWGPQHF.